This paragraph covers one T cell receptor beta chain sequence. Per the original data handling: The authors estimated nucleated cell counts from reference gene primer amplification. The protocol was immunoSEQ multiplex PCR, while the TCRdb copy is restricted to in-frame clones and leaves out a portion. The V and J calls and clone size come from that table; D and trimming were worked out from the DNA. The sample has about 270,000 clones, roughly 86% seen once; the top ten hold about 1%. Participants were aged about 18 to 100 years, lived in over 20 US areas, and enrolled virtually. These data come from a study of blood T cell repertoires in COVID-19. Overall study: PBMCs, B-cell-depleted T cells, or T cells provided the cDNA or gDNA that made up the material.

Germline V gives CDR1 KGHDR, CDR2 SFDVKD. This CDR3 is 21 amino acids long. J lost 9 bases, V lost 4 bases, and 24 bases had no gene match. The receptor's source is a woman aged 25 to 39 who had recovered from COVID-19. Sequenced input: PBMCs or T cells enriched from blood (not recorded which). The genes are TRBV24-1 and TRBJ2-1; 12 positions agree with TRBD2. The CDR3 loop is CATSDKALGLAGKTRTSEQFF. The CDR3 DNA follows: TGTGCCACCAGTGACAAAGCCTTGGGACTAGCGGGCAAAACTAGAACCTCTGAGCAGTTCTTC.